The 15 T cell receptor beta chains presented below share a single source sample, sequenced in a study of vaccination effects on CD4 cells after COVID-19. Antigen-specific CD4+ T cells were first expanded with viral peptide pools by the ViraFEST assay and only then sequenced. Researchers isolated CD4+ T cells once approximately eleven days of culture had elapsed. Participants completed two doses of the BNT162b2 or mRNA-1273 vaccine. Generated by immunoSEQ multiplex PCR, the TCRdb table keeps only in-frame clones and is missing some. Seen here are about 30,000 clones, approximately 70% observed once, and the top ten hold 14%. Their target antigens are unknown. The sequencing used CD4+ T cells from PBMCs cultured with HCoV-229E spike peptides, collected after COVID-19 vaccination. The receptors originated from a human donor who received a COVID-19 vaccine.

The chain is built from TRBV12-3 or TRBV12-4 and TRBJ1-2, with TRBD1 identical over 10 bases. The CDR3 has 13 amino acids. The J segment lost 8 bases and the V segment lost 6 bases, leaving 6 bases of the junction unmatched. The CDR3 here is CASSDRGLRGYTF. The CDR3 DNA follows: TGTGCCAGCAGCGACAGGGGGCTGAGGGGCTACACCTTC.

The CDR3 loop reads CATRSGDYSYEQYF. CDR3 nucleotide sequence: TGTGCCACCAGATCCGGGGACTACTCCTACGAGCAGTACTTC. The chain recombines TRBV15 with TRBJ2-7; 7 bases are a match to TRBD2. J gave up 0 bases and V 6 bases, and 5 bases lay outside the gene matches. This CDR3 contains 14 residues. Germline V gene data show CDR1 as LNHNV and CDR2 as YYDKDF (reference sequence).

The CDR3 sequence is CASSTGQGDSQYF. CDR3 sequence (DNA): TGTGCCAGCAGCACGGGACAGGGGGACTCTCAGTACTTC. This sequence joins TRBV11-2 and TRBJ2-7, with 11 nucleotides matching TRBD1. V dropped 5 bases and J dropped 10; count of bases not matched to a gene: 7. In germline, CDR1 is SGHAT, CDR2 FQNNGV. This CDR3 contains 13 residues.

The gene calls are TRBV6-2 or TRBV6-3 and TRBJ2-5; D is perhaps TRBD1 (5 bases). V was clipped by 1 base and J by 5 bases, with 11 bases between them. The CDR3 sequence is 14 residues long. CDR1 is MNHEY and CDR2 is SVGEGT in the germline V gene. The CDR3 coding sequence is TGTGCCAGCAGTTACTTGGGCAGGGTGGAGACCCAGTACTTC. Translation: CASSYLGRVETQYF.

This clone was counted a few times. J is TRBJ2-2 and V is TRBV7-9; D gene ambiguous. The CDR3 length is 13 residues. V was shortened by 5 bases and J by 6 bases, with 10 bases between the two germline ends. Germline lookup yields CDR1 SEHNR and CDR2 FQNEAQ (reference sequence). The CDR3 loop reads CASSPSVAGELFF. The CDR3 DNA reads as TGTGCCAGCAGCCCATCGGTGGCCGGGGAGCTGTTTTTT. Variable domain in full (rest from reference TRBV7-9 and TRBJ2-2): DTGVSQNPRHKITKRGQNVTFRCDPISEHNRLYWYRQTLGQGPEFLTYFQNEAQLEKSRLLSDRFSAERPKGSFSTLEIQRTEQGDSAMYLCASSPSVAGELFFGEGSRLTVL.

CDR3 in DNA: TGTGCCACCAGCTCCCGGGCGGGGGCTCCGTACTTC. It specifies CATSSRAGAPYF. The chain couples TRBV15 to TRBJ2-7; D may be TRBD2 (7 bases). Germline CDR1 and CDR2: LNHNV and YYDKDF (reference sequence). V lost 5 bases and J 12 bases, leaving 17 bases between the germline ends. The CDR3 runs 12 residues.

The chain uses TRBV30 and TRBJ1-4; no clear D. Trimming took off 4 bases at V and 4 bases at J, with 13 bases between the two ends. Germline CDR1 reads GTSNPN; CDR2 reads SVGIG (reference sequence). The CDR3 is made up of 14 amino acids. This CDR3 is CAWTVAGINEKLFF. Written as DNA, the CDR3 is TGTGCCTGGACGGTGGCAGGAATTAATGAAAAACTGTTTTTT.

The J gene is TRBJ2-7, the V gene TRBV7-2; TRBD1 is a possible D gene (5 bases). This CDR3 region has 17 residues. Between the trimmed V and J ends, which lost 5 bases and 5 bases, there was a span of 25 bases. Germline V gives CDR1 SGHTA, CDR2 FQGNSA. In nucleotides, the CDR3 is TGTGCCAGCAGCCGCCATCTGGACACCCCGCCAGCCAACGAGCAGTACTTC. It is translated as CASSRHLDTPPANEQYF. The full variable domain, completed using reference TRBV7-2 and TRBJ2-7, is GAGVSQSPSNKVTEKGKDVELRCDPISGHTALYWYRQSLGQGLEFLIYFQGNSAPDKSGLPSDRFSAERTGGSVSTLTIQRTQQEDSAVYLCASSRHLDTPPANEQYFGPGTRLTVT.

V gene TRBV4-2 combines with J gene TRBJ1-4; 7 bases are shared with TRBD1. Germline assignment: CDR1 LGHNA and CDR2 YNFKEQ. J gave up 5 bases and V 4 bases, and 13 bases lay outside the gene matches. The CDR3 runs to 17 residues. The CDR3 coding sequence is TGTGCCAGCAGCCCCACTCCCCTGACAGGGACAAATGAAAAACTGTTTTTT. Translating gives CASSPTPLTGTNEKLFF.

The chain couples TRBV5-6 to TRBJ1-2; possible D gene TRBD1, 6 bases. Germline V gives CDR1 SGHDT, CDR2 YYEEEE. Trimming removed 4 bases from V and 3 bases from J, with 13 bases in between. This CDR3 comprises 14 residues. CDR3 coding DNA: TGTGCCAGCAGCCACAAAGACAGGTACTATGGCTACACCTTC. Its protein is CASSHKDRYYGYTF.

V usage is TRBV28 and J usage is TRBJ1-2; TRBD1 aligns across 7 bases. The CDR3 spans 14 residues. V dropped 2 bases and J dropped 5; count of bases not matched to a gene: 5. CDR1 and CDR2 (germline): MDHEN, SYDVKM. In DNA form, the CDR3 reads TGTGCCAGCAGTTTACGGGACAGAACTTATGGCTACACCTTC. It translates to CASSLRDRTYGYTF.

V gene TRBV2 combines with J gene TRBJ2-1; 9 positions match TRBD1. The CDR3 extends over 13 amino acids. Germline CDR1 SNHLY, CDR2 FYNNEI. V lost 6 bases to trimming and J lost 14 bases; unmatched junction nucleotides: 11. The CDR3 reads CASRASDRGTEFF. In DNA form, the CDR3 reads TGTGCCAGCAGAGCCTCGGACAGGGGAACCGAGTTCTTC.

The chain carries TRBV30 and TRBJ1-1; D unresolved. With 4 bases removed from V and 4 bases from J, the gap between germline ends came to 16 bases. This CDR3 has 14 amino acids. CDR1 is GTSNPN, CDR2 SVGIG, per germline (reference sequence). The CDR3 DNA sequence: TGTGCCTGGAATTCTAAGGGCAGCGGCACTGAAGCTTTCTTT. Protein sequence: CAWNSKGSGTEAFF.

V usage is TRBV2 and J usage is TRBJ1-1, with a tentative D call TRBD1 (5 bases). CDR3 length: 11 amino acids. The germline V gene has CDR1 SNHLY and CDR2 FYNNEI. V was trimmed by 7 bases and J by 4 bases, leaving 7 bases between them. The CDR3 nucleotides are TGTGCCAGCAACCAGGGCACTGAAGCTTTCTTT. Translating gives CASNQGTEAFF.

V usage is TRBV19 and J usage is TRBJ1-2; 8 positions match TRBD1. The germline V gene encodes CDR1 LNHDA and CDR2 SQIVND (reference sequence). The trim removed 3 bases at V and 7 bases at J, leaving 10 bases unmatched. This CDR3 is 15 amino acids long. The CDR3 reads CASSITGGSGVGYTF. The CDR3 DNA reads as TGTGCCAGTAGTATTACAGGGGGATCCGGCGTTGGCTACACCTTC.